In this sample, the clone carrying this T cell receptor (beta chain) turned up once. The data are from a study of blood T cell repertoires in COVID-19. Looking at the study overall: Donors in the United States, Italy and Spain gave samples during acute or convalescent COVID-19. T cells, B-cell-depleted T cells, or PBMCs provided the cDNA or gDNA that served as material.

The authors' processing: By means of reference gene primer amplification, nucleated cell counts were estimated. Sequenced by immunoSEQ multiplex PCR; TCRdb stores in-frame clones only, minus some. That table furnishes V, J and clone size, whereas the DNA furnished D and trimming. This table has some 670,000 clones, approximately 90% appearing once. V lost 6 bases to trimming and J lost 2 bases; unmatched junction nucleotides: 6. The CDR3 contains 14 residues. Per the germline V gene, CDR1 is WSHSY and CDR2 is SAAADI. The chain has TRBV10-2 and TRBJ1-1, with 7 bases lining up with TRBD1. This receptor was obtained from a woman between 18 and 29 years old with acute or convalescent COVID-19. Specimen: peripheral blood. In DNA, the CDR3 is TGCGCCAGCAGGATAGAGGGGGCAAACACTGAAGCTTTCTTT. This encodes CASRIEGANTEAFF.